This T cell receptor beta chain came from a study of blood T cells in healthy people across ages. On the study more broadly: The capture of about one barcoded beta molecule per two T cells was achieved by template switching.

Germline assignment: CDR1 SEHNR and CDR2 FQNEAQ (reference sequence). Trimming took 5 bases from V and 3 from J, leaving 17 bases between them. The CDR3 loop spans 15 amino acids. This clonotype turned up a few times. Each sample yielded at least 5.5 micrograms of PBMC total RNA. Sample-barcoded 5' priming and a J-beta primer mix drove a second PCR of roughly 6 to 12 cycles. In TCRdb, the 5' RACE reads were re-called with MiXCR into one record per CDR3 protein. The sample carries over 1,300,000 distinct CDR3 sequences, approximately 63% recorded once. V usage is TRBV7-9 and J usage is TRBJ2-7; unclear D gene. This receptor was taken from a man aged 18 to 30 in good health. Material: blood. In DNA form, the CDR3 reads TGTGCCAGCAGCCCCGTGGGTCCAGCCAACTACGAGCAGTACTTC. Protein product: CASSPVGPANYEQYF. Full variable domain (outside the CDR3, taken from reference TRBV7-9 and TRBJ2-7): DTGVSQNPRHKITKRGQNVTFRCDPISEHNRLYWYRQTLGQGPEFLTYFQNEAQLEKSRLLSDRFSAERPKGSFSTLEIQRTEQGDSAMYLCASSPVGPANYEQYFGPGTRLTVT.